What follows are 29 T cell receptor beta chains derived from one specimen sequenced in a study of cytomegalovirus exposure and HLA in healthy donors. In the PCR, 60 Vbeta and 13 Jbeta primers were used. Clones were sequenced by immunoSEQ multiplex PCR, and TCRdb holds only the in-frame ones, with some missing. The sample contains about 170,000 clones, around 80% of which appear only once. The sample taken for sequencing was PBMCs. All receptors derive from a male donor in good health and CMV-seronegative.

The chain employs TRBV4-1 and TRBJ1-2, with unresolved D. The CDR3 runs 12 residues. CDR1 is MGHRA, CDR2 YSYEKL, per germline. V was clipped by 3 bases and J by 3 bases, with 5 bases between them. CDR3 loop: CASSHQDYGYTF. In DNA, the CDR3 is TGCGCCAGCAGCCATCAGGACTATGGCTACACCTTC.

The chain recombines TRBV19 with TRBJ1-3; D call uncertain. Germline loops: CDR1 LNHDA, CDR2 SQIVND (reference sequence). Trimming took off 6 bases at V and 0 bases at J, with 12 bases between the two ends. CDR3 length equals 15 residues. The CDR3 DNA reads as TGTGCCAGTAGCCCGATAGCCTCCTCTGGAAACACCATATATTTT. Its translation: CASSPIASSGNTIYF.

This sequence joins TRBV2 and TRBJ1-4; TRBD1 is a possible D gene (5 bases). With 4 bases removed from V and 6 bases from J, the gap between germline ends came to 12 bases. Germline V CDR1 and CDR2: SNHLY, FYNNEI. The CDR3 is 14 residues long. For the CDR3, the DNA is TGTGCCAGCAGTGCCGTCCCGGGGGATGAAAAACTGTTTTTT. The encoded protein is CASSAVPGDEKLFF.

The V and J genes are TRBV11-2 and TRBJ2-2; possible D gene TRBD1, 5 bases. V lost 2 bases and J lost 1, with 8 bases in between. CDR1 and CDR2 from the germline V gene are SGHAT and FQNNGV. The CDR3 is 15 amino acids. Written as DNA, the CDR3 is TGTGCCAGCAGCTTACAAGGGGTGAACACCGGGGAGCTGTTTTTT. Amino acids: CASSLQGVNTGELFF.

This chain joins TRBV10-3 and TRBJ1-2; TRBD1 is a possible D gene (6 bases). V was clipped by 2 bases and J by 4 bases, with 11 bases between them. The CDR3 spans 14 residues. Per germline, CDR1 ENHRY and CDR2 SYGVKD. CDR3 residues: CAISEAQGAYGYTF. CDR3 DNA: TGTGCCATCAGTGAGGCACAGGGAGCCTATGGCTACACCTTC.

The rearrangement joins TRBV2 to TRBJ1-5; 8 bases map to TRBD1. This CDR3 region has 14 residues. Germline CDR1 and CDR2: SNHLY and FYNNEI. V lost 8 bases and J lost 4; bases outside the gene matches: 7. CDR3 sequence (DNA): TGTGCCAGCCAGGACAGGGAAGGTAATCAGCCCCAGCATTTT. This translates into CASQDREGNQPQHF.

CDR3 coding DNA: TGTGCCAGCAGTGAAAGGGGGCGCATCACTGAAGCTTTCTTT. Encoded protein: CASSERGRITEAFF. The chain recombines TRBV2 with TRBJ1-1, with 7 bases lining up with TRBD1. Germline CDR1 and CDR2: SNHLY and FYNNEI. This CDR3 contains 14 residues. Trimming removed 2 bases from V and 4 bases from J; junction bases left unmatched: 4.

The J gene is TRBJ1-3, the V gene TRBV5-1, with D unclear. The V gene's germline CDR1 is SGHRS and CDR2 YFSETQ. The CDR3 runs 16 residues. Trimming left V 0 bases short and J 4 bases short, with 14 bases between. CDR3 residues: CASSLDPGSPGNTIYF. The DNA for the CDR3 is TGCGCCAGCAGCTTGGATCCGGGGTCGCCGGGAAACACCATATATTTT. Drawing the rest from reference TRBV5-1 and TRBJ1-3, the complete variable domain is KAGVTQTPRYLIKTRGQQVTLSCSPISGHRSVSWYQQTPGQGLQFLFEYFSETQRNKGNFPGRFSGRQFSNSRSEMNVSTLELGDSALYLCASSLDPGSPGNTIYFGEGSWLTVV.

This clone was picked up a small number of times. The J gene is TRBJ2-6, the V gene TRBV4-1, with D perhaps matching TRBD1 (6 bases). Germline V gene sequence: CDR1 MGHRA, CDR2 YSYEKL. The CDR3 is 18 amino acids. Trimming took off 1 base at V and 1 base at J, with 14 bases between the two ends. CDR3 DNA: TGCGCCAGCAGCCAAGTGCCAGGGGTAGGTTCTGGGGCCAACGTCCTGACTTTC. Amino acid sequence: CASSQVPGVGSGANVLTF.

This sequence joins TRBV7-9 and TRBJ2-7; D unresolved. The CDR3 extends over 12 amino acids. The germline V gene encodes CDR1 SEHNR and CDR2 FQNEAQ (reference sequence). Trimming stripped 5 bases from V and 5 bases from J, with 10 bases between. CDR3 residues: CASSPGHDEQYF. Written as DNA, the CDR3 is TGTGCCAGCAGCCCGGGTCACGACGAGCAGTACTTC.

The gene calls are TRBV5-1 and TRBJ1-1, with TRBD1 as a possible D gene (5 bases). The CDR3 spans 14 residues. V was cut by 8 bases and J by 0 bases, with 14 bases left in between. The germline CDR1 and CDR2 sequences are SGHRS and YFSETQ. Here the CDR3 reads CASTSTALNTEAFF. CDR3 DNA sequence: TGCGCCAGTACATCGACAGCCTTGAACACTGAAGCTTTCTTT.

J is TRBJ1-2 and V is TRBV2; tentative D call: TRBD1 (5 bases). Per the germline V gene, CDR1 is SNHLY and CDR2 is FYNNEI. There are 14 residues in the CDR3. V lost 2 bases to trimming and J lost 2 bases, with 9 bases between them. The CDR3 reads CASSEQTENYGYTF. The CDR3 DNA reads as TGTGCCAGCAGTGAACAGACAGAAAACTATGGCTACACCTTC.

As to this clone: Germline and junction disagree at one end, which may indicate a read error. The J gene is TRBJ2-5, the V gene TRBV7-7; 8 bases fit TRBD1. CDR3 size: 14 residues. Germline values: CDR1 SSHAT, CDR2 FNYEAQ (reference sequence). The CDR3 DNA reads as TGTGCTAGCAGCTGGGACAGGCGGCAAGAGACCCAGTACTTC. Its protein product is CASSWDRRQETQYF.

This chain links TRBV6-5 with TRBJ1-2; TRBD1 might be the D (6 bases). CDR3 length: 13 residues. Germline CDR1 reads MNHEY; CDR2 reads SVGAGI. The V gene lost 6 bases and the J gene lost 4 bases, with 12 bases spanning the gap. Here the CDR3 DNA reads TGTGCCAGCAGAAGGTGGGACACCTATGGCTACACCTTC. Its protein product is CASRRWDTYGYTF.

This rearrangement joins TRBV5-1 to TRBJ1-4, with D maybe TRBD1 (6 bases). Germline V gene data show CDR1 as SGHRS and CDR2 as YFSETQ. The CDR3 covers 15 residues. V was trimmed by 1 base and J by 5 bases, leaving 12 bases between them. CDR3 in amino acids: CASSLLQGENEKLFF. The DNA of the CDR3 is TGCGCCAGCAGCTTGTTACAGGGCGAGAATGAAAAACTGTTTTTT.

The chain joins TRBV12-1 to TRBJ2-7; TRBD1 is taken as the D call from the table, unchecked against the DNA. TRBV12-1 is a pseudogene locus. This CDR3 has 13 residues. CDR3: CAPGRATSYEQYF. DNA for the CDR3: TGTGCGCCCGGCAGGGCAACCTCCTACGAGCAGTACTTC.

The rearrangement links TRBV7-2 to TRBJ1-1; maybe TRBD1 (6 bases). The CDR3 has 13 residues. V was cut by 2 bases and J by 8 bases, with 12 bases left in between. Germline lookup yields CDR1 SGHTA and CDR2 FQGNSA. The CDR3 DNA is TGTGCCAGCAGCTTATGGGACAAATACGAAGCTTTCTTT. Residues: CASSLWDKYEAFF. The variable domain in full, completed from reference TRBV7-2 and TRBJ1-1, reads GAGVSQSPSNKVTEKGKDVELRCDPISGHTALYWYRQSLGQGLEFLIYFQGNSAPDKSGLPSDRFSAERTGGSVSTLTIQRTQQEDSAVYLCASSLWDKYEAFFGQGTRLTVV.

This chain links TRBV9 with TRBJ2-1, with TRBD2 matching over 10 bases. V was pared by 0 bases and J by 6 bases, with 3 bases of the junction left unmatched. Germline-derived CDR1 and CDR2 are SGDLS and YYNGEE. The length of the CDR3 is 15 residues. CDR3: CASSVEASGGNEQFF. CDR3 in DNA: TGTGCCAGCAGCGTAGAGGCTAGCGGGGGCAATGAGCAGTTCTTC.

The chain joins TRBV19 to TRBJ2-2; 8 bases are a match to TRBD2. Germline values: CDR1 LNHDA, CDR2 SQIVND (reference sequence). The ends lost 3 bases at V and 6 bases at J; junction bases unmatched: 6. The CDR3 runs 15 residues. The CDR3 bases are TGTGCCAGTAGTATTATTGGCGGGGGGTCCGGGGAGCTGTTTTTT. It codes for CASSIIGGGSGELFF.

V gene TRBV7-2 combines with J gene TRBJ2-1, with D tentatively TRBD1 (7 bases). The CDR3 has 14 amino acids. Trimming removed 7 bases at V and 8 bases at J, with 18 bases between. CDR1 is SGHTA and CDR2 is FQGNSA in the germline V gene. The CDR3 sequence: CASTSRGVLYEQFF. CDR3 coding DNA: TGTGCCAGCACCTCCAGGGGGGTCCTTTATGAGCAGTTCTTC.

The chain employs TRBV5-4 and TRBJ2-3; 7 bases are a match to TRBD2. The V gene's germline CDR1 is SGHNT and CDR2 YYREEE (reference sequence). The CDR3 runs to 15 residues. V shed 3 bases and J 1 base; nucleotides not matched to a gene: 5. Here the CDR3 reads CASSSLSGGTDTQYF. CDR3 sequence (DNA): TGTGCCAGCAGCTCACTGAGCGGGGGCACAGATACGCAGTATTTT.

V and J are TRBV18 and TRBJ2-3; 9 bases map to TRBD2. Losses at the gene ends were 0 bases for V and 7 bases for J; bases not matched to a gene: 5. Germline values: CDR1 KGHSH, CDR2 LQKENI. This CDR3 spans 15 amino acids. For the CDR3, the DNA is TGTGCCAGCTCACCACCCGAGCGGGGGGTGTATACGCAGTATTTT. Protein sequence: CASSPPERGVYTQYF.

The chain recombines TRBV30 with TRBJ2-3, with TRBD2 identical over 8 bases. The V gene's germline CDR1 is GTSNPN and CDR2 SVGIG (reference sequence). Trimming cost V 0 bases and J 2 bases; bases outside gene matches: 13. The CDR3 runs 18 residues. CDR3 residues: CAWSVLSTSGPITDTQYF. CDR3 sequence (DNA): TGTGCCTGGAGTGTGTTGAGCACTAGCGGCCCGATCACAGATACGCAGTATTTT.

Only a few counts were recorded for this clone. V is TRBV19 and J is TRBJ1-5; D gene unclear. Trimming took off 7 bases at V and 4 bases at J, with 8 bases between the two ends. This CDR3 has 12 amino acids. CDR1 and CDR2 (germline): LNHDA, SQIVND (reference sequence). The CDR3 coding sequence is TGTGCCAGTACCGAGGGAAATCAGCCCCAGCATTTT. Protein sequence: CASTEGNQPQHF. Filled out from reference TRBV19 and TRBJ1-5, the complete variable domain reads DGGITQSPKYLFRKEGQNVTLSCEQNLNHDAMYWYRQDPGQGLRLIYYSQIVNDFQKGDIAEGYSVSREKKESFPLTVTSAQKNPTAFYLCASTEGNQPQHFGDGTRLSIL.

Turning to this clone: At one end, the junction sequence differs from germline, possibly due to a read error. The chain combines TRBV10-2 with TRBJ2-4; D is possibly TRBD2 (6 bases). CDR3 length: 14 residues. Germline values: CDR1 WSHSY, CDR2 SAAADI. CDR3 coding DNA: TGCGCCAGCAGTTCCCTACTAGCCAAAAACAGTCAGTACTTC. Residues: CASSSLLAKNSQYF.

The genes are TRBV10-3 and TRBJ1-2; D is possibly TRBD1 (5 bases). V lost 8 bases and J lost 6, with 28 bases in between. This CDR3 has 17 amino acids. Germline V gives CDR1 ENHRY, CDR2 SYGVKD. DNA for the CDR3: TGTGCCATCTCGAGTCAGTTAGTAGGCGGGGCTCCTAATGGCTACACCTTC. Translating it yields CAISSQLVGGAPNGYTF.

This clone was seen a few times. The chain combines TRBV6-5 with TRBJ2-7, with a tentative D call TRBD1 (5 bases). The CDR3 is 13 residues long. V gave up 5 bases and J gave up 2 bases, with 10 bases separating them. Germline V gives CDR1 MNHEY, CDR2 SVGAGI. For the CDR3, the DNA is TGTGCCAGCAGTAGGACACAAACCTACGAGCAGTACTTC. Amino acids: CASSRTQTYEQYF.

J is TRBJ2-5 and V is TRBV12-5; 7 bases are a match to TRBD2. This CDR3 comprises 14 residues. V trimming: 4 bases; J trimming: 2 bases; junction bases outside the gene matches: 4. Germline V CDR1 and CDR2: LGHNT, FRNRAP. The CDR3 sequence is CASGSGGLQETQYF. The CDR3 coding sequence is TGTGCTAGTGGTTCCGGGGGACTACAAGAGACCCAGTACTTC.

The chain links TRBV28 to TRBJ2-5, with 7 bases lining up with TRBD2. Germline V gives CDR1 MDHEN, CDR2 SYDVKM. V lost 2 bases to trimming and J lost 1 base; unmatched junction nucleotides: 7. This CDR3 contains 16 residues. CDR3 loop: CASSLDRAGAQETQYF. The CDR3 DNA is TGTGCCAGCAGTTTAGATCGTGCGGGAGCCCAAGAGACCCAGTACTTC.